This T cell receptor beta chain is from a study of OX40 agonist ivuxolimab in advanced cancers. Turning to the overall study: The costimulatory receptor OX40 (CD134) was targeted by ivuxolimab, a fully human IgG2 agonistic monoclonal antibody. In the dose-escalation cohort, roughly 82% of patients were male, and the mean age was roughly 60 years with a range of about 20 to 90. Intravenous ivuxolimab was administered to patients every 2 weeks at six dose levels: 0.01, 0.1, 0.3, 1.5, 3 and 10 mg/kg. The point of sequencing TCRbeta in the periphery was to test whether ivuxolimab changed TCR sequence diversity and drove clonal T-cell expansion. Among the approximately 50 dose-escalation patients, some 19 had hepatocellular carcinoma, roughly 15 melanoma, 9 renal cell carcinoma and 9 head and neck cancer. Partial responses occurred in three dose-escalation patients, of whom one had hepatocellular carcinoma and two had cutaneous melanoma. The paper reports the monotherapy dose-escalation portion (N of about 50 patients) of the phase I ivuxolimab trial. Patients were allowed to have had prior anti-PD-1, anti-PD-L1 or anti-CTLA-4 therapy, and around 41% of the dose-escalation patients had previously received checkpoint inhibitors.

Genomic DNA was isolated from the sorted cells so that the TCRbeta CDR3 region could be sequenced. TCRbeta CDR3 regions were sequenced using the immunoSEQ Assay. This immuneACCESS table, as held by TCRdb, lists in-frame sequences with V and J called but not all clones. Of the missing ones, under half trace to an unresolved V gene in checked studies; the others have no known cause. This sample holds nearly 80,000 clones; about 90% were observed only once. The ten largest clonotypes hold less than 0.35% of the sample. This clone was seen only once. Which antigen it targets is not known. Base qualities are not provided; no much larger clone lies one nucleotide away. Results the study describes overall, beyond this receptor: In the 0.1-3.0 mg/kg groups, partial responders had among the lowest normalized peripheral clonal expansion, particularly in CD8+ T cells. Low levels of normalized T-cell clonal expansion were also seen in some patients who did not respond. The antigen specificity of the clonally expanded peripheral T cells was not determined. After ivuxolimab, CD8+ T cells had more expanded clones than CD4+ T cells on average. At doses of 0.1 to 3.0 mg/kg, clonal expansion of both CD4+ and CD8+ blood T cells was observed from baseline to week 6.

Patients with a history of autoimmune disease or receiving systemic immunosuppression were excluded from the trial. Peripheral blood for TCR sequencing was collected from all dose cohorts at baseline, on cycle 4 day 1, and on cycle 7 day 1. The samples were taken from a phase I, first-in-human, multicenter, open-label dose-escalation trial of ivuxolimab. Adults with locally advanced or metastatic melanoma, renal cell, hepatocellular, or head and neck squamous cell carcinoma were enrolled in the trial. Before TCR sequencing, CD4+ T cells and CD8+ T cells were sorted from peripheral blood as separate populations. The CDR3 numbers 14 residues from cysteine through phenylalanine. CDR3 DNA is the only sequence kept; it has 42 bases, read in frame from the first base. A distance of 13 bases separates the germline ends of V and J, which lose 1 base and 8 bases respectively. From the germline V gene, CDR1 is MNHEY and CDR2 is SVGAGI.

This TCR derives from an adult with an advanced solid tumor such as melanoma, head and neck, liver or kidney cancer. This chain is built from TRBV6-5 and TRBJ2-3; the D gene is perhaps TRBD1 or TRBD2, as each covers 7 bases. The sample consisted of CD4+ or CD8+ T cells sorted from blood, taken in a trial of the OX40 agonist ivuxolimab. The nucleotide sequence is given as TGTGCCAGCAGTTACTTCAGGGGGGAGGGTACGCAGTATTTT. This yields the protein CASSYFRGEGTQYF.